This T cell receptor (beta chain) was identified during a study of T cells in Graves' hyperthyroidism and ophthalmopathy. This clonotype appeared many times. Its specificity is unknown. The authors obtained PBMCs from roughly 9.7 ml of fresh peripheral blood. General observations from the study: Before onset, ophthalmopathy was predicted by the model a median roughly 6.4 months earlier. Most thyroid clonotypes that were expanded above 0.001 also turned up in blood.

RNA transcripts were the template for amplifying TCR beta CDR3 regions. When the TCR CDR3 underwent first-round RT-PCR, the HTBI primer set was used. TCRdb processed the multiplex PCR reads anew with MiXCR; each CDR3 protein has one entry. Of around 450,000 distinct CDR3 sequences listed, 15% to 19% were seen once; the top ten hold 13% to 15%. The CDR3 length is 13 residues. V was clipped by 6 bases and J by 5 bases, with 13 bases between them. J is TRBJ1-2 and V is TRBV12-3 or TRBV12-4, with a weak D call TRBD1 (5 bases). This sequence was found in a woman between 18 and 29 years old with Graves' hyperthyroidism. Sample: blood. The CDR3 region has the DNA TGTGCCAGCAGGCGGGACGGGATTTATGGCTACACCTTC. Translating it yields CASRRDGIYGYTF.